The 32 T cell receptor beta chains reported below all come from one sample, sequenced in a study of blood T cell repertoires in COVID-19. The repertoire was sequenced with immunoSEQ multiplex PCR; TCRdb's copy has only in-frame clones and lacks some. This table holds about 300,000 clones, about 83% found once. Specimen: peripheral blood. All receptors derive from a woman aged 50 to 60 with acute or convalescent COVID-19.

V is TRBV5-6 and J is TRBJ2-7; perhaps TRBD2 as D (6 bases). The V gene's germline CDR1 is SGHDT and CDR2 YYEEEE. Trimming removed 3 bases from V and 3 bases from J, with 16 bases in between. The CDR3 consists of 15 residues. CDR3 sequence: CASSWVGSGNYEQYF. As DNA, the CDR3 is TGTGCCAGCAGCTGGGTTGGTAGCGGAAACTACGAGCAGTACTTC.

This clone was seen only once. The chain links TRBV3-1 (or the pseudogene TRBV3-2) to TRBJ2-1; 7 nucleotides agree with TRBD2. The CDR3 contains 15 residues. Germline V gives CDR1 LGHDT, CDR2 YNNKEL (reference sequence). The junction had 5 bases not matched to a gene; V was cut back by 0 bases and J by 6 bases. CDR3 protein: CASSQEGSGFNEQFF. CDR3 bases: TGTGCCAGCAGCCAAGAGGGTAGCGGGTTCAATGAGCAGTTCTTC.

V is TRBV6-5 and J is TRBJ2-7; 12 nucleotides line up with TRBD1. This CDR3 has 15 residues. Trimming took 6 bases from V and 3 from J; bases not matched to a gene: 6. Germline lookup yields CDR1 MNHEY and CDR2 SVGAGI. CDR3 DNA: TGTGCCAGCAGGGCCGGGACAGGGGGCGACTACGAGCAGTACTTC. Its protein product is CASRAGTGGDYEQYF.

J is TRBJ1-6 and V is TRBV2; TRBD1 matches 8 bases. J lost 7 bases, V lost 6 bases, and 8 bases had no gene match. CDR3 size: 15 residues. Germline V lookup: CDR1 SNHLY, CDR2 FYNNEI. The chain's CDR3 is CASSLGQGQNSPLHF. CDR3 bases: TGTGCCAGCAGCCTAGGACAGGGACAGAATTCACCCCTCCACTTT.

The chain has TRBV9 and TRBJ1-4; the D is unclear. V was pared by 4 bases and J by 5 bases, with 15 bases between. Germline V gene data show CDR1 as SGDLS and CDR2 as YYNGEE. The CDR3 contains 15 residues. CDR3 coding DNA: TGTGCCAGCAGCCCCCTAATCGCCCCAAATGAAAAACTGTTTTTT. It translates to CASSPLIAPNEKLFF. Supplemented by reference TRBV9 and TRBJ1-4, the full variable domain reads DSGVTQTPKHLITATGQRVTLRCSPRSGDLSVYWYQQSLDQGLQFLIQYYNGEERAKGNILERFSAQQFPDLHSELNLSSLELGDSALYFCASSPLIAPNEKLFFGSGTQLSVL.

This chain joins TRBV19 and TRBJ2-3; D is ambiguous. With 3 bases removed from V and 1 base from J, the gap between germline ends came to 8 bases. There are 14 residues in the CDR3. In germline, CDR1 is LNHDA, CDR2 SQIVND (reference sequence). The CDR3 DNA is TGTGCCAGTAGTATTGGGCAGCGCACAGATACGCAGTATTTT. Amino acid sequence: CASSIGQRTDTQYF. Based on the CDR3 plus reference TRBV19 and TRBJ2-3, the full variable domain is DGGITQSPKYLFRKEGQNVTLSCEQNLNHDAMYWYRQDPGQGLRLIYYSQIVNDFQKGDIAEGYSVSREKKESFPLTVTSAQKNPTAFYLCASSIGQRTDTQYFGPGTRLTVL.

Regarding this clone: The sample holds other DNA sequences that translate to the same CDR3. The genes are TRBV6-5 and TRBJ2-7; 8 bases fit TRBD1. Germline V gene data show CDR1 as MNHEY and CDR2 as SVGAGI. The ends lost 6 bases at V and 0 bases at J; junction bases unmatched: 4. CDR3 length: 14 amino acids. This CDR3 reads CASSRQGSSYEQYF. CDR3 sequence (DNA): TGTGCCAGCAGCCGACAGGGGAGCTCCTACGAGCAGTACTTC.

The chain is built from TRBV19 and TRBJ2-5; 9 nucleotides agree with TRBD1. This CDR3 comprises 16 residues. Germline V gene sequence: CDR1 LNHDA, CDR2 SQIVND (reference sequence). V lost 0 bases to trimming and J lost 5 bases; unmatched junction nucleotides: 7. The CDR3 DNA is TGTGCCAGTAGTATAGATCAACAGGGGGCCGGGGAGACCCAGTACTTC. Encoded protein: CASSIDQQGAGETQYF. Full variable domain (rest looked up from reference TRBV19 and TRBJ2-5): DGGITQSPKYLFRKEGQNVTLSCEQNLNHDAMYWYRQDPGQGLRLIYYSQIVNDFQKGDIAEGYSVSREKKESFPLTVTSAQKNPTAFYLCASSIDQQGAGETQYFGPGTRLLVL.

This chain connects TRBV19 to TRBJ2-2; TRBD2 might be the D (5 bases). CDR1 and CDR2 (germline): LNHDA, SQIVND (reference sequence). Trimming stripped 6 bases from V and 7 bases from J, with 24 bases between. The CDR3 covers 17 residues. The chain's CDR3 is CASRVPIRDRYSGELFF. The DNA for the CDR3 is TGTGCCAGTAGAGTCCCCATCCGGGATCGGTATAGCGGGGAGCTGTTTTTT.

V is TRBV11-2 and J is TRBJ2-5; D ambiguous. V shed 5 bases and J shed 4 bases, with 11 bases lying between them. The CDR3 is 13 amino acids. CDR1 is SGHAT and CDR2 is FQNNGV in the germline V gene. In nucleotides, the CDR3 is TGTGCCAGCAGCCCCTCAGCAGGAGAGACCCAGTACTTC. This translates into CASSPSAGETQYF.

About this clone: The sample holds other DNA sequences that translate to the same CDR3. V is TRBV30 and J is TRBJ1-5, with D possibly being TRBD1 (6 bases). The V end lost 2 bases, the J end lost 8 bases, and 13 bases lay between the germline ends. The germline V gene encodes CDR1 GTSNPN and CDR2 SVGIG (reference sequence). CDR3 length: 13 amino acids. DNA for the CDR3: TGTGCCTGGAGTAGGGGGGGCAGGGAGCCCCAGCATTTT. Its translation: CAWSRGGREPQHF.

This chain connects TRBV11-3 to TRBJ2-2; 11 bases are a match to TRBD2. Trimming took 0 bases from V and 6 from J; bases not matched to a gene: 3. Germline-derived CDR1 and CDR2 are SGHNT and YENEEA. The CDR3 has 16 amino acids. In DNA, the CDR3 is TGTGCCAGCAGCTTAGACGCGGGACTAGCGGCCGGGGAGCTGTTTTTT. It yields the protein CASSLDAGLAAGELFF.

The CDR3 DNA follows: TGCAGCGTTGGCGGACAGATACTTGGCTACACCTTC. Translating gives CSVGGQILGYTF. The V call is TRBV29-1, the J call TRBJ1-2; perhaps TRBD1 as D (6 bases). The V gene lost 4 bases and the J gene lost 7 bases, with 13 bases spanning the gap. Germline loops: CDR1 SQVTM, CDR2 ANQGSEA. This CDR3 region has 12 residues.

J is TRBJ1-5 and V is TRBV18; D is ambiguous. CDR3 size: 13 residues. V was pared by 4 bases and J by 2 bases, with 6 bases between. The germline V gene encodes CDR1 KGHSH and CDR2 LQKENI. The CDR3 region has the DNA TGTGCCAGCTCACTAGATCGCAATCAGCCCCAGCATTTT. This codes for CASSLDRNQPQHF.

This clone was observed once. The chain joins TRBV2 to TRBJ2-7; D might be TRBD1 (6 bases). The germline V gene encodes CDR1 SNHLY and CDR2 FYNNEI. The length of the CDR3 is 13 residues. Trimming took off 8 bases at V and 0 bases at J, with 11 bases between the two ends. This CDR3 reads CASVRGNSYEQYF. The CDR3 DNA reads as TGTGCCAGCGTCAGGGGAAACTCCTACGAGCAGTACTTC.

The rearrangement links TRBV5-6 to TRBJ1-3; the D gene is possibly TRBD1 (5 bases). CDR3 size: 15 residues. Trimming took 4 bases from V and 3 from J, leaving 14 bases between them. Per germline, CDR1 SGHDT and CDR2 YYEEEE. CDR3 bases: TGTGCCAGCAGCCTCCGAATGGGGGGTGGAAACACCATATATTTT. Its translation is CASSLRMGGGNTIYF.

The CDR3 loop is CASSLESAGRGYTF. The CDR3 DNA follows: TGTGCCAGCAGCTTAGAATCGGCGGGCCGCGGCTACACCTTC. This chain joins TRBV7-9 and TRBJ1-2; D ambiguous. Germline CDR1 reads SEHNR; CDR2 reads FQNEAQ (reference sequence). The CDR3 totals 14 residues. V was shortened by 1 base and J by 8 bases, with 14 bases between the two germline ends.

The chain carries TRBV21-1 and TRBJ2-7; TRBD2 is the table's D call and was not checked against the DNA. TRBV21-1 is labeled a pseudogene. The CDR3 runs to 16 residues. The CDR3 region is CASSSPAPGTCYEQYF. The CDR3 bases are TGTGCCAGCAGCTCCCCCGCACCAGGGACTTGCTACGAGCAGTACTTC.

The J gene is TRBJ2-1, the V gene TRBV4-2; possibly TRBD2 for D (6 bases). The CDR3 has 17 amino acids. In germline, CDR1 is LGHNA, CDR2 YNFKEQ. V was clipped by 6 bases and J by 0 bases, with 18 bases between them. Here the CDR3 DNA reads TGTGCCAGCAGTCTTATGCTAGCGCCTAGCTCCTACAATGAGCAGTTCTTC. Protein: CASSLMLAPSSYNEQFF.

The chain recombines TRBV28 with TRBJ2-7; perhaps TRBD1 as D (5 bases). The CDR3 has 15 amino acids. V lost 3 bases and J 0 bases, leaving 12 bases between the germline ends. Germline V CDR1 and CDR2: MDHEN, SYDVKM. CDR3 nucleotides: TGTGCCAGCAGTTTCGGACACACATCCTCCTACGAGCAGTACTTC. It codes for CASSFGHTSSYEQYF.

The chain recombines TRBV2 with TRBJ1-2; D gene uncertain. The CDR3 extends over 12 amino acids. Trimming left V 7 bases short and J 2 bases short, with 8 bases between. CDR1 is SNHLY and CDR2 is FYNNEI in the germline V gene. The CDR3 DNA sequence: TGTGCCAGCAAGGCAGCGAACTATGGCTACACCTTC. Its protein is CASKAANYGYTF.

The chain recombines TRBV9 with TRBJ2-2, with D unclear. CDR1 and CDR2 (germline): SGDLS, YYNGEE. The CDR3 has 14 amino acids. Trimming left V 4 bases short and J 3 bases short, with 10 bases between. The CDR3 DNA reads as TGTGCCAGCAGCCCCGAGCCTGACACCGGGGAGCTGTTTTTT. This encodes CASSPEPDTGELFF.

The rearrangement joins TRBV13 to TRBJ2-1, with 7 bases that match TRBD2. V shed 3 bases, J shed 6 bases, and the junction held 11 bases outside the gene matches. The CDR3 is made up of 16 amino acids. Germline values: CDR1 PRHDT, CDR2 FYEKMQ (reference sequence). CDR3 coding DNA: TGTGCCAGCAGCTTCTCACTAGCGCGCAACGGCAATGAGCAGTTCTTC. Translating gives CASSFSLARNGNEQFF.

The J gene is TRBJ1-5, the V gene TRBV12-3 or TRBV12-4; perhaps TRBD1 as D (6 bases). This CDR3 has 13 residues. V lost 6 bases, J lost 0 bases, and 6 bases lay in between. CDR3 sequence: CASSRGSNQPQHF. The CDR3 nucleotides are TGTGCCAGCAGCAGGGGTAGCAATCAGCCCCAGCATTTT.

The J gene is TRBJ2-6, the V gene TRBV10-1; 9 bases are a match to TRBD1. CDR3 size: 22 residues. The J segment lost 1 base and the V segment lost 0 bases, leaving 16 bases of the junction unmatched. Germline V gene lookup returns CDR1 WNHNN and CDR2 SYGVQD (reference sequence). CDR3 nucleotide sequence: TGCGCCAGCAGTGAGTCGATGTGTTTCATGGGACAGGGACTTTCTGGGGCCAACGTCCTGACTTTC. Encoded protein: CASSESMCFMGQGLSGANVLTF.

The chain's CDR3 is CASSQGTRGPNEKLFF. CDR3 nucleotides: TGTGCCAGCAGCCAAGGTACCAGGGGTCCTAATGAAAAACTGTTTTTT. The V and J genes are TRBV4-2 and TRBJ1-4; perhaps TRBD1 as D (6 bases). Germline V gene data show CDR1 as LGHNA and CDR2 as YNFKEQ. The CDR3 extends over 16 amino acids. V was clipped by 1 base and J by 3 bases, with 12 bases between them.

This chain joins TRBV28 and TRBJ2-1; the match to TRBD1 covers 8 bases. The germline V gene has CDR1 MDHEN and CDR2 SYDVKM. This CDR3 region has 16 residues. J was trimmed by 4 bases and V by 5 bases; bases with no gene match: 10. The CDR3 loop is CASSPTGTGGYNEQFF. The CDR3 DNA reads as TGTGCCAGCAGTCCAACCGGGACAGGCGGTTACAATGAGCAGTTCTTC.

This chain uses TRBV7-3 with TRBJ2-7; 9 nucleotides line up with TRBD2. The CDR3 has 14 residues. Per germline, CDR1 SGHTA and CDR2 FQGTGA. The J segment lost 6 bases and the V segment lost 3 bases, leaving 6 bases of the junction unmatched. The CDR3 nucleotides are TGTGCCAGCAGCTTTAGCGGGAGAGGGCTCGAGCAGTACTTC. It translates to CASSFSGRGLEQYF.

This CDR3 reads CASSVGARGNEKLFF. The CDR3 nucleotides read TGTGCCAGCAGTGTCGGGGCTCGGGGGAATGAAAAACTGTTTTTT. The chain links TRBV2 to TRBJ1-4, with D possibly being TRBD1 (5 bases). CDR3 length: 15 residues. Germline values: CDR1 SNHLY, CDR2 FYNNEI. V was shortened by 4 bases and J by 5 bases, with 14 bases between the two germline ends.

The chain uses TRBV5-8 and TRBJ1-2; D unresolved. Trimming left V 2 bases short and J 2 bases short, with 7 bases between. Germline V gene data show CDR1 as SGHTS and CDR2 as YDEGEE. The CDR3 is made up of 13 amino acids. The CDR3 reads CASSLRVNYGYTF. The CDR3 coding sequence is TGTGCCAGCAGCTTACGGGTGAACTATGGCTACACCTTC. Using reference TRBV5-8 and TRBJ1-2 for the parts outside the CDR3, the full variable domain is EAGVTQSPTHLIKTRGQQATLRCSPISGHTSVYWYQQALGLGLQFLLWYDEGEERNRGNFPPRFSGRQFPNYSSELNVNALELEDSALYLCASSLRVNYGYTFGSGTRLTVV.

The V gene is TRBV11-1, the J gene TRBJ1-1; D call uncertain. Germline CDR1 reads SGHAT; CDR2 reads FQDESV (reference sequence). The CDR3 sequence is 12 residues long. V was trimmed by 5 bases and J by 1 base, leaving 5 bases between them. The CDR3 spells CASSPSNTEAFF. The CDR3 nucleotides read TGTGCCAGCAGCCCGTCGAACACTGAAGCTTTCTTT.

The gene calls are TRBV7-2 and TRBJ2-7; tentatively, D is TRBD1 (6 bases). With 5 bases removed from V and 0 bases from J, the gap between germline ends came to 17 bases. Germline values: CDR1 SGHTA, CDR2 FQGNSA. The CDR3 is made up of 16 amino acids. Here the CDR3 reads CASSPQPRGVSYEQYF. CDR3 nucleotides: TGTGCCAGCAGCCCTCAACCCAGGGGTGTCTCCTACGAGCAGTACTTC.